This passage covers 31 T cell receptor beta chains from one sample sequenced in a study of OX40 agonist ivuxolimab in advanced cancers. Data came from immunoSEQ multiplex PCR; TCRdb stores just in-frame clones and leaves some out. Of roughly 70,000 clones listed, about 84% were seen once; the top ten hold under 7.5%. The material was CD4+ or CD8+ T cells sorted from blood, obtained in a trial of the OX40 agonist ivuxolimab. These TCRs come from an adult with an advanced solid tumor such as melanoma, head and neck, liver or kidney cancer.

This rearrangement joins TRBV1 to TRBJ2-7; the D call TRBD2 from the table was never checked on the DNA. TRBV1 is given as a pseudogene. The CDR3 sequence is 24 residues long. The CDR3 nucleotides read TGCACCAGCAGCCAAGACAGCCCGGTGACTAGCGGGAGATCCCTCATCCCGAGCTCCTACGAGCAGTACTTC. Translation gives CTSSQDSPVTSGRSLIPSSYEQYF.

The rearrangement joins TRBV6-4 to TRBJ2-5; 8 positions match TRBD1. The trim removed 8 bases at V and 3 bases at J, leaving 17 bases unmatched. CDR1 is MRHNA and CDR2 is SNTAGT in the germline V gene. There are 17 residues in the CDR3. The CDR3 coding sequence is TGTGCCAGCGGGTTTCAGGGGGCAAGGAAAGGAGAAGAGACCCAGTACTTC. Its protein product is CASGFQGARKGEETQYF.

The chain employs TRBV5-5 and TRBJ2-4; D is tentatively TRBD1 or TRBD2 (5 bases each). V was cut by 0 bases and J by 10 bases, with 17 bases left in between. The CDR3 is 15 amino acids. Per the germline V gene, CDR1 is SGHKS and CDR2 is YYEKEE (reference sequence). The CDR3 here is CASSLDWDGPDIQYF. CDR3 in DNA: TGTGCCAGCAGCTTGGATTGGGACGGTCCAGATATTCAGTACTTC.

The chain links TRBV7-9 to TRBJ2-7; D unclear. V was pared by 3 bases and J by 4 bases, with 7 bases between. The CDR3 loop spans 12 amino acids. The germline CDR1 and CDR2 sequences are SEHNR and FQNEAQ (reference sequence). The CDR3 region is CASSLYPYEQYF. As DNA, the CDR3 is TGTGCCAGCAGCTTGTACCCTTACGAGCAGTACTTC.

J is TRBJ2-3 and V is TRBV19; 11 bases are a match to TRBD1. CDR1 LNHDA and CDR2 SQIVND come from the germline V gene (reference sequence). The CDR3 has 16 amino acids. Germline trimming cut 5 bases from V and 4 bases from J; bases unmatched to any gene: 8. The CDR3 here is CASSHTGTGGADTQYF. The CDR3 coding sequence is TGTGCCAGTAGTCACACCGGGACAGGGGGTGCAGATACGCAGTATTTT.

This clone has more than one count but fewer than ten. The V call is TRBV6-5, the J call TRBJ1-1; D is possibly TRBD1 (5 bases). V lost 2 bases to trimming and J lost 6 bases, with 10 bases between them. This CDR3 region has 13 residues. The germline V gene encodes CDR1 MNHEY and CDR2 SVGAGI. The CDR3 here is CASSYPWGAEAFF. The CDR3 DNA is TGTGCCAGCAGTTACCCTTGGGGGGCTGAAGCTTTCTTT.

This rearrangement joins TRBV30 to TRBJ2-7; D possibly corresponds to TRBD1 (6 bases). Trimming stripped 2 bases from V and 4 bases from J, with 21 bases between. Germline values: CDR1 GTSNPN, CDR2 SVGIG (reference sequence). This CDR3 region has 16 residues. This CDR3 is CAWSRPWPGERYEQYF. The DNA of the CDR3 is TGTGCCTGGAGTCGACCTTGGCCAGGGGAAAGGTACGAGCAGTACTTC.

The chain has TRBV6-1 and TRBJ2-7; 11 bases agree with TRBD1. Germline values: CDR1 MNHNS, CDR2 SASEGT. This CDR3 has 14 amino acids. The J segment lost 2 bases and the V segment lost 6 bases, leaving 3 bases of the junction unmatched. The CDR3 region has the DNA TGTGCCAGCAGGGGACAGGGGGTGACCTACGAGCAGTACTTC. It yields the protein CASRGQGVTYEQYF.

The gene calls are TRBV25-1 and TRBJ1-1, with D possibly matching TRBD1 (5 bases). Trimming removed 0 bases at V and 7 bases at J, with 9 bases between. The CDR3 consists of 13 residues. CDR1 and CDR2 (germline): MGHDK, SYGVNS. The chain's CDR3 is CASSEYSGGEAFF. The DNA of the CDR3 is TGTGCCAGCAGTGAATACTCGGGGGGTGAAGCTTTCTTT.

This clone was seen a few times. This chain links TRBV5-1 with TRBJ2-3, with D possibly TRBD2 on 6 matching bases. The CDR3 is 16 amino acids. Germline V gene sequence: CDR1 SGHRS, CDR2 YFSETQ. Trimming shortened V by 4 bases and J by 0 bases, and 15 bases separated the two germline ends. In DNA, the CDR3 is TGCGCCAGCAGCCCAAGCCGCGGGGCTAGCACAGATACGCAGTATTTT. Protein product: CASSPSRGASTDTQYF. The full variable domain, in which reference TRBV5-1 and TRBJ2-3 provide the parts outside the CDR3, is KAGVTQTPRYLIKTRGQQVTLSCSPISGHRSVSWYQQTPGQGLQFLFEYFSETQRNKGNFPGRFSGRQFSNSRSEMNVSTLELGDSALYLCASSPSRGASTDTQYFGPGTRLTVL.

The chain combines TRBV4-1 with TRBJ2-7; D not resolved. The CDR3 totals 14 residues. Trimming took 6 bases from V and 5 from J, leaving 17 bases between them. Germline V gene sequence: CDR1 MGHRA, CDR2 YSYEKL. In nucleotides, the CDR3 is TGCGCCAGCAGTCTAAGGCTTACCGAGGACGAGCAGTACTTC. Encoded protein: CASSLRLTEDEQYF.

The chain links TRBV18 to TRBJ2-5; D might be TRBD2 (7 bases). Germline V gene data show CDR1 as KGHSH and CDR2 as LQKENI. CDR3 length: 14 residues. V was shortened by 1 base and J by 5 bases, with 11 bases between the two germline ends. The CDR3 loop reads CASSPLRGAETQYF. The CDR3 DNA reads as TGTGCCAGCTCACCACTCCGGGGGGCTGAGACCCAGTACTTC.

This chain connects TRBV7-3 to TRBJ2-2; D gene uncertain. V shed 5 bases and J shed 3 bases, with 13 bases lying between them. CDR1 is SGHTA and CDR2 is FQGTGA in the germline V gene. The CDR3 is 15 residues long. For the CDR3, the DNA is TGTGCCAGCAGCCCTCAATTGAGTGACACCGGGGAGCTGTTTTTT. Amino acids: CASSPQLSDTGELFF.

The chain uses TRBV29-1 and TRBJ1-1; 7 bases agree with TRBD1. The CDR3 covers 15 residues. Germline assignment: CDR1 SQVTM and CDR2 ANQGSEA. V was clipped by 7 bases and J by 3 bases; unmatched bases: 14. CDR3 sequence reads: CSAHSRTGWDTEAFF. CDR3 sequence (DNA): TGCAGCGCCCACAGCCGGACAGGTTGGGACACTGAAGCTTTCTTT.

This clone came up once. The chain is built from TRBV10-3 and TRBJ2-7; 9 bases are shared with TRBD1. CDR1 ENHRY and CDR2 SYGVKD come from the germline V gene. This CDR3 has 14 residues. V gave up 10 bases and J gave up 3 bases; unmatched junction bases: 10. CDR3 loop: CATSGGQGGYEQYF. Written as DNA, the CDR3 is TGTGCCACTTCTGGGGGACAGGGTGGCTACGAGCAGTACTTC.

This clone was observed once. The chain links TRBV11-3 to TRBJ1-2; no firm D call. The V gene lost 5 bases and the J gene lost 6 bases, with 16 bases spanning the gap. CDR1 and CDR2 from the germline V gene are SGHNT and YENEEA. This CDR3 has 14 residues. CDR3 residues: CASSTHPRADGYTF. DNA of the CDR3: TGTGCCAGCAGCACCCACCCTCGGGCGGATGGCTACACCTTC.

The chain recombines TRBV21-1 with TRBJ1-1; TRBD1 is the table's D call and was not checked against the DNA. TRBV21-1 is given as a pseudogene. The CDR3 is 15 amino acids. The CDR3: CASRSARDNNTEAFF. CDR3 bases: TGTGCCAGCAGATCTGCCCGGGACAACAACACTGAAGCTTTCTTT.

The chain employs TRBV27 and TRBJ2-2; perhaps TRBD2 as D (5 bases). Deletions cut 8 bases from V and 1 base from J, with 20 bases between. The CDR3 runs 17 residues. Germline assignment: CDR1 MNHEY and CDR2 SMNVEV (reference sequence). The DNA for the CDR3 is TGTGCCAGCGGACCCCTGGCCGGGATGGGGAACACCGGGGAGCTGTTTTTT. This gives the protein CASGPLAGMGNTGELFF.

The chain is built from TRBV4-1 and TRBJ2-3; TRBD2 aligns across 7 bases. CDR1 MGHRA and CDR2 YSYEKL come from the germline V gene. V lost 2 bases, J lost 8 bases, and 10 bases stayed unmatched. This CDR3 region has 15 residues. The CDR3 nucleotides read TGCGCCAGCAGCCAAAGGCTAGCGGCACTGGGTACGCAGTATTTT. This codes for CASSQRLAALGTQYF.

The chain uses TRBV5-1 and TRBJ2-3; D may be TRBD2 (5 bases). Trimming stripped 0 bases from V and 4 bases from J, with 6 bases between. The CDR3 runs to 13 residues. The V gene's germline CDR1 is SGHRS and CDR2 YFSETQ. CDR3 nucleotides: TGCGCCAGCAGCTTGGGGGGAGCAGATACGCAGTATTTT. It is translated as CASSLGGADTQYF.

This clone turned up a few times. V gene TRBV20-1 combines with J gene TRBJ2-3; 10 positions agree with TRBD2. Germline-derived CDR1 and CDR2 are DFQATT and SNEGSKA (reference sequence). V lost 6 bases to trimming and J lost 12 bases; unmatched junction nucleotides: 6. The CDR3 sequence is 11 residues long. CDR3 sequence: CSALLAGEQYF. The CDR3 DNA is TGCAGTGCGCTTCTAGCGGGGGAACAGTATTTT.

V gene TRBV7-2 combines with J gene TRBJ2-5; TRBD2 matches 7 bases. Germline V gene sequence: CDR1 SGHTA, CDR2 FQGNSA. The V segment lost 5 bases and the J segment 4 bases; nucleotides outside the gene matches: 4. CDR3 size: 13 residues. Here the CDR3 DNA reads TGTGCCAGCAGCCTGGCTAGCGGAGAGACCCAGTACTTC. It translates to CASSLASGETQYF.

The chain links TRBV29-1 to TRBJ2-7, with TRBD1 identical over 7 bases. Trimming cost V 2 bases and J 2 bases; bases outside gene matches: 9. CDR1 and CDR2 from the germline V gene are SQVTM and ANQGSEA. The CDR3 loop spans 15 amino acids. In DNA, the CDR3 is TGCAGCGTTGAAATCCGGGACAGAGGAGCCTACGAGCAGTACTTC. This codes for CSVEIRDRGAYEQYF.

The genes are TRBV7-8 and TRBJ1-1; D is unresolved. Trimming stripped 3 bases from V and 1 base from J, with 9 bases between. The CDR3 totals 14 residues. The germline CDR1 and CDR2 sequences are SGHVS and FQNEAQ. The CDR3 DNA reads TGTGCCAGCAGCTTGACGGACGGGAACACTGAAGCTTTCTTT. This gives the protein CASSLTDGNTEAFF.

The CDR3 loop reads CASSQGQGRVVSEAFF. DNA for the CDR3: TGCGCCAGCAGCCAAGGGCAGGGCAGGGTAGTTTCTGAAGCTTTCTTT. The rearrangement joins TRBV4-1 to TRBJ1-1; a weak D match, TRBD1 (5 bases). The V end lost 1 base, the J end lost 6 bases, and 18 bases lay between the germline ends. Germline V gene data show CDR1 as MGHRA and CDR2 as YSYEKL. This CDR3 spans 16 amino acids.

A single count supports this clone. The CDR3: CASSSIQGGRTEAFF. The CDR3 DNA reads TGCGCCAGCAGCAGTATACAGGGGGGGAGAACTGAAGCTTTCTTT. The J gene is TRBJ1-1, the V gene TRBV5-1, with TRBD1 matching over 8 bases. The germline CDR1 and CDR2 sequences are SGHRS and YFSETQ. This CDR3 is built from 15 residues. The V segment lost 4 bases and the J segment 5 bases; nucleotides outside the gene matches: 10.

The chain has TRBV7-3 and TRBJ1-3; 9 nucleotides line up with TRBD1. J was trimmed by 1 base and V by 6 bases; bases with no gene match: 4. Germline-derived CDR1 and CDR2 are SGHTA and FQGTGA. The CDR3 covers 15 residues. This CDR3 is CASRTGGWSGNTIYF. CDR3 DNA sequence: TGTGCCAGCAGAACAGGGGGCTGGTCTGGAAACACCATATATTTT.

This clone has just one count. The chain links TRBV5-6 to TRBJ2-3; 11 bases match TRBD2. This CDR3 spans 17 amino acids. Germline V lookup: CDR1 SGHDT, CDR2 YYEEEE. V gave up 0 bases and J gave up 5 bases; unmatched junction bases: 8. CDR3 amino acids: CASSLVLAGGGRDTQYF. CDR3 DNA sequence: TGTGCCAGCAGCTTGGTTCTAGCGGGAGGTGGGAGAGATACGCAGTATTTT.

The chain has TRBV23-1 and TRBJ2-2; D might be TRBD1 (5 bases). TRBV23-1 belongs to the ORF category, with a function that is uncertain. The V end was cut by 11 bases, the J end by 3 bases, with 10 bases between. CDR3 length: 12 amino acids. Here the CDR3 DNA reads TGCGCCGCAGGGTCGGACACCGGGGAGCTGTTTTTT. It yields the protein CAAGSDTGELFF.

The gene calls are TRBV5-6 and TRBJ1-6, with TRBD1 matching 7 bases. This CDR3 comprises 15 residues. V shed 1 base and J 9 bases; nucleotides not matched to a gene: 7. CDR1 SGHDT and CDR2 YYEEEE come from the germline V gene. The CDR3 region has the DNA TGTGCCAGCAGCTTGTATAGGCCAGGGGGTTCACCCCTCCACTTT. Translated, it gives CASSLYRPGGSPLHF.

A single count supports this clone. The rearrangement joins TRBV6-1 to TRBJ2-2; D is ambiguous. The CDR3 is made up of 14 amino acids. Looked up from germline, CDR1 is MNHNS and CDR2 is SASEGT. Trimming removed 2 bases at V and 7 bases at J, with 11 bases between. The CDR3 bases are TGTGCCAGCAGTGAAAGCGCGCCGTTCGGGGAGCTGTTTTTT. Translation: CASSESAPFGELFF.